Shown below are 10 T cell receptor beta chains from a single sample sequenced in a study of control samples from healthy donors and cancer patients. Sequencing was performed with immunoSEQ multiplex PCR; in TCRdb, only in-frame clones are kept and a portion is missing. Here the sample spans about 410,000 clones, about 93% being singletons. The specimen was PBMCs. The receptors stem from a man aged 40-49 years with head and neck cancer.

This rearrangement joins TRBV11-1 to TRBJ2-1; no reliable D call. The CDR3 is made up of 11 amino acids. V lost 5 bases, J lost 5 bases, and 4 bases lay in between. Germline CDR1 and CDR2: SGHAT and FQDESV (reference sequence). This CDR3 is CASSLNNEQFF. The DNA for the CDR3 is TGTGCCAGCAGCCTCAACAATGAGCAGTTCTTC.

Worth noting for this clone: Distinct nucleotide sequences in the sample also encode this CDR3. This chain joins TRBV27 and TRBJ1-6; weak D call: TRBD1 (5 bases). V was pared by 3 bases and J by 8 bases, with 11 bases between. CDR3 length: 14 amino acids. Germline V gene lookup returns CDR1 MNHEY and CDR2 SMNVEV (reference sequence). CDR3 sequence (DNA): TGTGCCAGCAGTTTTTACCGGGGGGATTCACCCCTCCACTTT. It is translated as CASSFYRGDSPLHF.

As DNA, the CDR3 is TGTGCCAGCAGCGTAGTTGAAGACAGGGGGCGCGAAGCTTTCTTT. It specifies CASSVVEDRGREAFF. The chain recombines TRBV9 with TRBJ1-1, with 10 bases lining up with TRBD1. V shed 0 bases and J 8 bases; nucleotides not matched to a gene: 7. The CDR3 spans 15 residues. CDR1 and CDR2 (germline): SGDLS, YYNGEE.

The chain employs TRBV7-9 and TRBJ1-2; D remains ambiguous. The CDR3 is 14 amino acids. V lost 3 bases, J lost 5 bases, and 13 bases lay in between. Germline CDR1 SEHNR, CDR2 FQNEAQ (reference sequence). CDR3 region: CASSFSGPLYGYTF. As DNA, the CDR3 is TGTGCCAGCAGCTTCAGCGGCCCCCTTTATGGCTACACCTTC.

This clone came up once. Here the CDR3 DNA reads TGTGCCAGCAGTTTAGGTAGTGGCGAGCAGTACTTC. It translates to CASSLGSGEQYF. This chain joins TRBV27 and TRBJ2-7; D call uncertain. Germline CDR1 reads MNHEY; CDR2 reads SMNVEV (reference sequence). The germline V and J ends were trimmed by 2 bases and 6 bases, with 8 bases remaining between them. CDR3 length: 12 amino acids.

This chain links TRBV12-3 or TRBV12-4 with TRBJ1-1; D not resolved. There are 12 residues in the CDR3. The ends were cut back, 6 bases at V and 2 bases at J, with 7 bases in the middle. The DNA for the CDR3 is TGTGCCAGCAGCTACAGTAACACTGAAGCTTTCTTT. Translation: CASSYSNTEAFF.

V gene TRBV4-1 combines with J gene TRBJ1-5, with D unclear. Per the germline V gene, CDR1 is MGHRA and CDR2 is YSYEKL. Deletions cut 3 bases from V and 4 bases from J, with 4 bases between. CDR3 length: 12 residues. The CDR3, as DNA: TGCGCCAGCAGCCATGGTAATCAGCCCCAGCATTTT. It is translated as CASSHGNQPQHF.

The rearrangement links TRBV9 to TRBJ1-1; 8 bases align to TRBD1. Per the germline V gene, CDR1 is SGDLS and CDR2 is YYNGEE. V lost 3 bases to trimming and J lost 0 bases; unmatched junction nucleotides: 7. CDR3 size: 16 residues. CDR3 in DNA: TGTGCCAGCAGCGCCCCAGGGGGCCTATTGAACACTGAAGCTTTCTTT. It is translated as CASSAPGGLLNTEAFF.

The rearrangement uses TRBV2 and TRBJ2-7; no reliable D call. The CDR3 has 12 residues. Germline lookup yields CDR1 SNHLY and CDR2 FYNNEI. V was clipped by 4 bases and J by 3 bases, with 7 bases between them. CDR3 protein: CASSVRGYEQYF. DNA of the CDR3: TGTGCCAGCAGTGTTAGAGGCTACGAGCAGTACTTC. The full variable domain, its missing parts supplied by reference TRBV2 and TRBJ2-7, is EPEVTQTPSHQVTQMGQEVILRCVPISNHLYFYWYRQILGQKVEFLVSFYNNEISEKSEIFDDQFSVERPDGSNFTLKIRSTKLEDSAMYFCASSVRGYEQYFGPGTRLTVT.

The chain carries TRBV7-2 and TRBJ1-1, with D perhaps matching TRBD1 (5 bases). Trimming removed 5 bases from V and 1 base from J, with 14 bases in between. The germline gives CDR1 SGHTA, CDR2 FQGNSA. This CDR3 has 15 residues. The CDR3 region has the DNA TGTGCCAGCAGCCGTAGGGGCAATACGAACACTGAAGCTTTCTTT. Translating gives CASSRRGNTNTEAFF.